This note documents a single T cell receptor (beta chain) sequence. The source of the sample is a study of blood T cell repertoires in COVID-19. Study-level information: Sources were T cells, B-cell-depleted T cells, or PBMCs; the material itself was cDNA or gDNA.

V shed 3 bases and J shed 7 bases, with 10 bases lying between them. This CDR3 spans 12 amino acids. Per germline, CDR1 DFQATT and CDR2 SNEGSKA (reference sequence). This table comes from immunoSEQ multiplex PCR, and its TCRdb copy is limited to in-frame clones, with some not included. Of under 100,000 clones in the sample, about 82% are singletons; the top ten hold 15% to 20%. Sequenced material: peripheral blood. V and J are TRBV20-1 and TRBJ2-1, with D possibly matching TRBD2 (5 bases). This sequence was found in a man aged 80 or over with active or convalescent COVID-19. CDR3 coding DNA: TGCAGTGCTAGTTACGGGGAGAATGAGCAGTTCTTC. Translated: CSASYGENEQFF.